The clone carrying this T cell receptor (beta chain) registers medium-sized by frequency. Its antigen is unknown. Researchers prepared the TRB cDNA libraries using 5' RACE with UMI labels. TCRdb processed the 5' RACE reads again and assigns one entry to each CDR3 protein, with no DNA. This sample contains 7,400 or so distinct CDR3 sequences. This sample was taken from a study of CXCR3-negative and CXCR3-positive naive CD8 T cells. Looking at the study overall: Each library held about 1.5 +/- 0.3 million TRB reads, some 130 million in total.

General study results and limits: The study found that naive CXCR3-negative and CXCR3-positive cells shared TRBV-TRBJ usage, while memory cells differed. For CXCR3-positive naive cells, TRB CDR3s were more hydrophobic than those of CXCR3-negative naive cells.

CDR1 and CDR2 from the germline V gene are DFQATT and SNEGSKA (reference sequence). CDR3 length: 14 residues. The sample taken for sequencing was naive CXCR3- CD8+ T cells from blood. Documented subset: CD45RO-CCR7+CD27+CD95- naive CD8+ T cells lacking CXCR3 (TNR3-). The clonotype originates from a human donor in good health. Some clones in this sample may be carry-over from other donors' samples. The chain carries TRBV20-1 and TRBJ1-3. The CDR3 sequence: CSAMGQSSGNTIYF.